Listed below are T cell receptor beta chains from one sample, sequenced in a study of blood T cell repertoires in COVID-19. The protocol was immunoSEQ multiplex PCR, while the TCRdb copy is restricted to in-frame clones and leaves out a portion. The sample records about 200,000 clones, about 87% being singletons. The sample was peripheral blood. All receptors derive from a man aged 60 to 69 who had recovered from COVID-19. CDR3s include the opening cysteine and the closing phenylalanine or tryptophan. A D gene is named only where the DNA matches it firmly. Where a row states a size, it is once, few, many or the class of an expanded clone; other rows omit it.

size	J	V	D	CDR3	DNA
-	TRBJ2-3	TRBV2	-	CASSGTGLRSRADTQYF	TGTGCCAGCAGTGGCACAGGCCTCCGAAGCCGGGCAGATACGCAGTATTTT
-	TRBJ1-6	TRBV19	TRBD1	CASSNSGGRDSPLHF	TGTGCCAGTAGTAACTCAGGGGGTCGAGATTCACCCCTCCACTTT
-	TRBJ2-7	TRBV2	TRBD1	CASRDSNHEQYF	TGTGCCAGCCGGGACAGCAACCACGAGCAGTACTTC
once	TRBJ2-7	TRBV3-1/TRBV3-2	-	CASRPTGFPNEQYF	TGTGCCAGCAGACCCACAGGGTTTCCGAACGAGCAGTACTTC
-	TRBJ1-2	TRBV20-1	-	CSAGEYGYTF	TGCAGTGCTGGGGAGTATGGCTACACCTTC
-	TRBJ2-1	TRBV4-2	TRBD2	CASSQTLAGGYNEQFF	TGTGCCAGCAGCCAAACCCTAGCGGGGGGTTACAATGAGCAGTTCTTC
-	TRBJ2-7	TRBV6-6	-	CASTSGGRSYEQYF	TGTGCCAGCACCTCAGGTGGTAGATCCTACGAGCAGTACTTC
-	TRBJ1-6	TRBV15	-	CATSLASPHF	TGTGCCACCAGCCTAGCGAGCCCCCACTTT
-	TRBJ1-4	TRBV28	-	CASRTGTKALFF	TGTGCCAGCCGGACCGGGACTAAAGCACTGTTTTTT
-	TRBJ1-2	TRBV25-1	TRBD1	CASSAIQGYGYTF	TGTGCCAGCAGTGCTATACAGGGGTATGGCTACACCTTC
-	TRBJ2-3	TRBV7-2	-	CASSYLAGVADTQYF	TGTGCCAGCAGCTATCTCGCGGGTGTTGCAGATACGCAGTATTTT
-	TRBJ1-1	TRBV18	TRBD1	CASSPMMGQGISFF	TGTGCCAGCTCACCGATGATGGGACAGGGAATTTCTTTCTTT
-	TRBJ2-1	TRBV6-5	-	CASSYRDLVNEQFF	TGTGCCAGCAGTTACCGGGACTTAGTCAATGAGCAGTTCTTC
-	TRBJ1-1	TRBV5-1	-	CASSLPDLGTEAFF	TGCGCCAGCAGCTTACCGGACTTGGGGACTGAAGCTTTCTTT
-	TRBJ2-7	TRBV7-2	-	CASSLKRIVGEQYF	TGTGCCAGCAGCTTAAAGAGGATCGTAGGCGAGCAGTACTTC
-	TRBJ2-2	TRBV30	TRBD2	CAWSGLAGASNTGELFF	TGTGCCTGGAGTGGACTAGCGGGGGCTTCGAACACCGGGGAGCTGTTTTTT
-	TRBJ2-7	TRBV6-1	TRBD1	CASSEGRGIKNEQYF	TGTGCCAGCAGTGAGGGCAGGGGGATCAAGAACGAGCAGTACTTC
-	TRBJ2-5	TRBV9	TRBD2	CASSPTVLAGDQETQYF	TGTGCCAGCAGCCCGACCGTGCTAGCGGGGGACCAAGAGACCCAGTACTTC
-	TRBJ2-3	TRBV12-3/TRBV12-4	-	CASSPSWESTQYF	TGTGCCAGCAGTCCATCCTGGGAGTCCACGCAGTATTTT
-	TRBJ2-1	TRBV24-1	-	CATRDSESGEQFF	TGTGCCACCAGGGACAGCGAGTCGGGGGAGCAGTTCTTC
-	TRBJ1-2	TRBV11-2	-	CASTPGSSETYGYTF	TGTGCCAGCACCCCCGGCTCCAGCGAGACCTATGGCTACACCTTC
-	TRBJ2-5	TRBV5-6	-	CASSLLPGGPETQYF	TGTGCCAGCAGCTTGTTACCGGGGGGCCCCGAGACCCAGTACTTC
-	TRBJ1-3	TRBV5-1	TRBD1	CASSFGDSSGNTIYF	TGCGCCAGCAGCTTCGGGGACAGCTCTGGAAACACCATATATTTT
-	TRBJ2-7	TRBV13	-	CASSLVGQGINEQYF	TGTGCCAGCAGCTTAGTGGGGCAGGGGATCAACGAGCAGTACTTC
-	TRBJ2-3	TRBV7-3	TRBD2	CASSLRLASTDTQYF	TGTGCCAGCAGCCTAAGACTAGCTAGCACAGATACGCAGTATTTT
-	TRBJ2-1	TRBV30	TRBD2	CAWSVRGSGRHNEQFF	TGTGCCTGGAGTGTTAGAGGTAGCGGGAGACACAATGAGCAGTTCTTC